This TCR beta chain comes out of a study of blood T cell repertoires in COVID-19. Study details: Samples taken during acute and convalescent COVID-19 were collected in the United States, Italy and Spain. Sample material is recorded as cDNA or gDNA derived from T cells, B-cell-depleted T cells, or PBMCs.

Germline CDR1 and CDR2: SGHDT and YYEEEE. V lost 4 bases and J lost 5; bases outside the gene matches: 7. This CDR3 has 15 amino acids. As originally analysed: Reference gene primer amplification gave estimated nucleated cell counts. Assay used: immunoSEQ multiplex PCR; TCRdb lists only in-frame clones, some missing. V, J and clone size reflect that table, while D and trimming were determined from the DNA. Of roughly 100,000 clones in the sample, roughly 76% were seen once. Input material: peripheral blood. V gene TRBV5-6 combines with J gene TRBJ1-4; 8 bases line up with TRBD1. The TCR was taken from an older woman with acute or convalescent COVID-19. CDR3 DNA: TGTGCCAGCAGCATACGGACAGGGCTAAATGAAAAACTGTTTTTT. Translated: CASSIRTGLNEKLFF.